This TCR beta chain was captured in a study of identifying expanded T cells in peripheral blood. Notes on the study in general: Clone count variance between roughly 2-week samples rose with total template count.

This table comes from immunoSEQ multiplex PCR, and its TCRdb copy is limited to in-frame clones, with some not included. This sample yields roughly 82,000 clones, of which around four fifths are seen a single time; approximately 18% belongs to the top ten. A word on this clone: The antigen remains unidentified.

This TCR was recovered from a person aged 18 to 70 in good health. Sequences were obtained from blood.

The CDR3 region is CSVVRQGVSYEQYF. CDR3 in DNA: TGCAGCGTTGTCCGACAGGGGGTAAGCTACGAGCAGTACTTC. The rearrangement joins TRBV29-1 to TRBJ2-5, with TRBD1 matching over 9 bases. Near its end, the DNA agrees better with TRBJ2-7, so the J call may be wrong. The CDR3 runs to 14 residues. Germline lookup yields CDR1 SQVTM and CDR2 ANQGSEA.